The 8 T cell receptor beta chains in this list originate from one sample, sequenced in a study of human T cells and chemical hapten exposure. Described time point: pre-sensitization, week 0. Treatment noted: therapeutic diphenylcyclopropenone sensitization with weekly scalp DPC. TCRdb ran MiXCR on the RACE reads and lists one entry per CDR3 protein. The profile shows fewer than 60,000 distinct CDR3 sequences, 11% of them singletons. Sequences were derived from whole blood, sampled in connection with sensitization to the hapten diphenylcyclopropenone (DPC). Every receptor here comes from a woman aged 40 to 50 with alopecia areata. Some clones in this sample may be carry-over from other donors' samples.

This clonotype was seen ten or more times. This chain links TRBV4-2 with TRBJ2-3, with a tentative D call TRBD2 (5 bases). The CDR3 loop spans 15 amino acids. V lost 1 base, J lost 4 bases, and 12 bases lay in between. Germline loops: CDR1 LGHNA, CDR2 YNFKEQ. CDR3 loop: CASSQVKSGADTQYF. CDR3 DNA: TGTGCCAGCAGCCAAGTAAAAAGCGGCGCAGATACGCAGTATTTT.

In its sample, this clonotype was seen many times. The chain joins TRBV6-2 or TRBV6-3 to TRBJ2-5; 7 positions match TRBD2. Germline V gene sequence: CDR1 MNHEY, CDR2 SVGEGT. V lost 6 bases, J lost 3 bases, and 16 bases stayed unmatched. The CDR3 totals 17 residues. The CDR3 DNA reads as TGTGCCAGCAGGCCCAAGAAAGGACTAGTTCGAGAAGAGACCCAGTACTTC. Residues: CASRPKKGLVREETQYF.

This clonotype was detected ten times or more. The rearrangement links TRBV5-1 to TRBJ2-3, with 15 bases aligning to TRBD2. There are 19 residues in the CDR3. Germline trimming cut 4 bases from V and 4 bases from J; bases unmatched to any gene: 13. Germline-derived CDR1 and CDR2 are SGHRS and YFSETQ. The DNA of the CDR3 is TGCGCCAGCAGCCGCTCTACAGGGACTAGCGGGAGGCTCCCAGATACGCAGTATTTT. Translation gives CASSRSTGTSGRLPDTQYF.

This clonotype was seen more than once but under ten times. The rearrangement joins TRBV2 to TRBJ1-5; weak D call: TRBD1 (5 bases). V lost 6 bases to trimming and J lost 2 bases, with 17 bases between them. Germline V lookup: CDR1 SNHLY, CDR2 FYNNEI. CDR3 length: 16 residues. The CDR3 nucleotides are TGTGCCAGCAGCCTTTGGGGGGGGAATGGCAATCAGCCCCAGCATTTT. It translates to CASSLWGGNGNQPQHF.

This clonotype was recorded many times. CDR3 sequence (DNA): TGTGCCAGCAGTTTTTACCCCCCCGACAGGGCTCCCTACGAGCAGTACTTC. Translating it yields CASSFYPPDRAPYEQYF. The genes are TRBV12-3 or TRBV12-4 and TRBJ2-7, with 7 bases that match TRBD1. Trimming at V came to 3 bases and at J to 2 bases, leaving 13 bases not matched to a gene. The length of the CDR3 is 17 residues.

This chain links TRBV18 with TRBJ1-6, with 11 bases that match TRBD1. Germline CDR1 reads KGHSH; CDR2 reads LQKENI. J lost 9 bases, V lost 8 bases, and 3 bases had no gene match. The CDR3 extends over 13 amino acids. The CDR3 nucleotides are TGTGCCAGCCGGGGACAGGGGGGTTCACCCCTCCACTTT. It specifies CASRGQGGSPLHF.

The gene calls are TRBV9 and TRBJ2-3; tentatively, D is TRBD1 (5 bases). Germline-derived CDR1 and CDR2 are SGDLS and YYNGEE. The V gene lost 3 bases and the J gene lost 1 base, with 9 bases spanning the gap. The length of the CDR3 is 14 residues. DNA for the CDR3: TGTGCCAGCAGCGACGACAGCCGCACAGATACGCAGTATTTT. It translates to CASSDDSRTDTQYF. The whole variable domain, filled in from reference TRBV9 and TRBJ2-3, reads DSGVTQTPKHLITATGQRVTLRCSPRSGDLSVYWYQQSLDQGLQFLIQYYNGEERAKGNILERFSAQQFPDLHSELNLSSLELGDSALYFCASSDDSRTDTQYFGPGTRLTVL.

The CDR3 reads CASSYSGSGYEQYF. Written as DNA, the CDR3 is TGTGCCAGCAGTTACTCGGGTAGCGGTTACGAGCAGTACTTC. V is TRBV6-6 and J is TRBJ2-7; possibly TRBD2 for D (6 bases). V lost 0 bases and J 4 bases, leaving 10 bases between the germline ends. CDR3 length: 14 amino acids. The V gene's germline CDR1 is MNHNY and CDR2 SVGAGI (reference sequence).